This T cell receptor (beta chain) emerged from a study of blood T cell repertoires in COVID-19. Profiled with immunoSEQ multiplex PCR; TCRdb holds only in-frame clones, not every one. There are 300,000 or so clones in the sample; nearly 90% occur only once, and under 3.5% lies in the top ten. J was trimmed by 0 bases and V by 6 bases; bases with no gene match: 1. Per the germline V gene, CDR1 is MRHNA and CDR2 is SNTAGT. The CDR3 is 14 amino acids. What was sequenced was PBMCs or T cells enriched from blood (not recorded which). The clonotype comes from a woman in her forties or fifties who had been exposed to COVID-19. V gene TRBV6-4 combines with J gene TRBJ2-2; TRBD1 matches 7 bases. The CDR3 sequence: CASSTGANTGELFF. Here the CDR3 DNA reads TGTGCCAGCAGCACAGGGGCGAACACCGGGGAGCTGTTTTTT.